These 23 T cell receptor beta chains were all obtained from the same sample, sequenced in a study of Ad26.COV2.S vaccination and SARS-CoV-2 variants. Treatment: some 20 received Ad26.COV2.S at low or high dose, single or two shots; roughly 5 received placebo; per-sample allocation not given. Specimens were obtained on day 63 following the first vaccine or placebo injection. Clones were sequenced by immunoSEQ multiplex PCR, and TCRdb holds only the in-frame ones, with some missing. This sample carries 400,000 to 450,000 clones, 90% of them seen once, and the ten largest clones take 12%. The sequenced sample was peripheral blood, obtained in a trial of Ad26.COV2.S vaccine versus placebo. These receptors all stem from a person between 18 and 60 years old who received the Ad26.COV2.S COVID-19 vaccine or a placebo.

This chain links TRBV6-5 with TRBJ2-1; no clear D gene. The V gene lost 7 bases and the J gene lost 4 bases, with 8 bases spanning the gap. Germline CDR1 and CDR2: MNHEY and SVGAGI. CDR3 length equals 12 residues. CDR3 loop: CASTRLYNEQFF. The CDR3 DNA follows: TGTGCCAGCACCCGATTGTACAATGAGCAGTTCTTC.

The CDR3 region is CASSPGGQGYEQYF. The CDR3 DNA reads TGTGCCAGTAGCCCAGGGGGACAGGGCTACGAGCAGTACTTC. This chain joins TRBV19 and TRBJ2-7, with 9 bases identical to TRBD1. Germline assignment: CDR1 LNHDA and CDR2 SQIVND (reference sequence). The CDR3 has 14 amino acids. V shed 6 bases and J 3 bases; nucleotides not matched to a gene: 6.

The V and J genes are TRBV19 and TRBJ1-1; D perhaps matches TRBD1 (5 bases). Germline assignment: CDR1 LNHDA and CDR2 SQIVND (reference sequence). Trimming stripped 7 bases from V and 2 bases from J, with 14 bases between. The CDR3 length is 14 residues. The CDR3 spells CASTYRGSNTEAFF. CDR3 coding DNA: TGTGCCAGTACTTATCGGGGGTCCAACACTGAAGCTTTCTTT.

This chain joins TRBV20-1 and TRBJ2-1; possible D gene TRBD1, 6 bases. Trimming stripped 3 bases from V and 9 bases from J, with 9 bases between. Per the germline V gene, CDR1 is DFQATT and CDR2 is SNEGSKA (reference sequence). The CDR3 covers 11 residues. The chain's CDR3 is CSASIRGEQFF. CDR3 coding DNA: TGCAGTGCTAGTATCAGGGGTGAGCAGTTCTTC.

The CDR3 loop is CASSPLPGQIPYEQYF. In DNA form, the CDR3 reads TGTGCCAGCAGCCCGCTACCCGGCCAGATACCCTACGAGCAGTACTTC. This chain uses TRBV7-2 with TRBJ2-7; D ambiguous. V was pared by 5 bases and J by 2 bases, with 19 bases between. Germline V lookup: CDR1 SGHTA, CDR2 FQGNSA. This CDR3 comprises 16 residues.

The chain has TRBV9 and TRBJ2-7; no reliable D call. Germline lookup yields CDR1 SGDLS and CDR2 YYNGEE. V was clipped by 0 bases and J by 0 bases, with 10 bases between them. The CDR3 is made up of 15 amino acids. The DNA of the CDR3 is TGTGCCAGCAGCGTAGGGGGAATAAGCTCCTACGAGCAGTACTTC. Protein: CASSVGGISSYEQYF.

The chain carries TRBV28 and TRBJ2-1; maybe TRBD2 (6 bases). The CDR3 contains 13 residues. The germline V gene encodes CDR1 MDHEN and CDR2 SYDVKM. The CDR3 sequence is CATRGSSYNEQFF. CDR3 coding DNA: TGTGCGACTCGGGGGAGCTCCTACAATGAGCAGTTCTTC.

The rearrangement uses TRBV7-6 and TRBJ2-7; 9 bases align to TRBD2. Germline CDR1 is SGHVS and CDR2 is FNYEAQ. This CDR3 comprises 14 residues. V dropped 3 bases and J dropped 3; count of bases not matched to a gene: 3. As DNA, the CDR3 is TGTGCCAGCAGCTTTACGACTAGCGGCTACGAGCAGTACTTC. This encodes CASSFTTSGYEQYF.

The chain employs TRBV27 and TRBJ1-1; possible D gene TRBD1, 6 bases. The CDR3 loop spans 13 amino acids. Germline values: CDR1 MNHEY, CDR2 SMNVEV (reference sequence). V was cut by 3 bases and J by 6 bases, with 11 bases left in between. The CDR3 protein is CASSFRGSSEAFF. CDR3 nucleotides: TGTGCCAGCAGTTTTAGGGGGTCCTCTGAAGCTTTCTTT.

CDR3 sequence (DNA): TGTGCCAGCAGTAGCCGCTCTGGAAACACCATATATTTT. It translates to CASSSRSGNTIYF. The chain recombines TRBV28 with TRBJ1-3; no clear D. In germline, CDR1 is MDHEN, CDR2 SYDVKM. The germline V and J ends were trimmed by 5 bases and 0 bases, with 5 bases remaining between them. The length of the CDR3 is 13 residues.

For the CDR3, the DNA is TGTGCCAGCAGCCCAGGACAGGGTTACAATGAGCAGTTCTTC. Protein product: CASSPGQGYNEQFF. The V and J genes are TRBV11-2 and TRBJ2-1; the match to TRBD1 covers 8 bases. The CDR3 is made up of 14 amino acids. CDR1 is SGHAT, CDR2 FQNNGV, per germline. J lost 4 bases, V lost 5 bases, and 4 bases had no gene match.

The V gene is TRBV18, the J gene TRBJ1-1; no firm D call. Trimming shortened V by 8 bases and J by 1 base, and 11 bases separated the two germline ends. The germline CDR1 and CDR2 sequences are KGHSH and LQKENI. This CDR3 is 13 amino acids long. In DNA, the CDR3 is TGTGCCAGCGTGCCCGGATCGAACACTGAAGCTTTCTTT. Translated: CASVPGSNTEAFF.

This chain links TRBV7-2 with TRBJ2-1; no clear D gene. There are 14 residues in the CDR3. Germline values: CDR1 SGHTA, CDR2 FQGNSA. The V end was cut by 2 bases, the J end by 9 bases, with 14 bases between. CDR3 bases: TGTGCCAGCAGCTTACCCTCTAGAATCTTTGAGCAGTTCTTC. It encodes CASSLPSRIFEQFF. Full variable domain (missing parts from reference TRBV7-2 and TRBJ2-1): GAGVSQSPSNKVTEKGKDVELRCDPISGHTALYWYRQSLGQGLEFLIYFQGNSAPDKSGLPSDRFSAERTGGSVSTLTIQRTQQEDSAVYLCASSLPSRIFEQFFGPGTRLTVL.

The gene calls are TRBV5-5 and TRBJ1-2; no firm D call. This CDR3 comprises 14 residues. The V gene lost 4 bases and the J gene lost 2 bases, with 12 bases spanning the gap. Germline-derived CDR1 and CDR2 are SGHKS and YYEKEE (reference sequence). The CDR3 nucleotides are TGTGCCAGCAGCCGCCCAGGCCAGAACTATGGCTACACCTTC. Protein sequence: CASSRPGQNYGYTF.

The chain links TRBV11-2 to TRBJ1-3; D not resolved. The germline gives CDR1 SGHAT, CDR2 FQNNGV. V was shortened by 2 bases and J by 0 bases, with 8 bases between the two germline ends. The CDR3 is 15 amino acids. DNA of the CDR3: TGTGCCAGCAGCTTAAGGCTTTACTCTGGAAACACCATATATTTT. It is translated as CASSLRLYSGNTIYF.

The chain employs TRBV9 and TRBJ2-1; no firm D call. Trimming took off 0 bases at V and 5 bases at J, with 9 bases between the two ends. Germline values: CDR1 SGDLS, CDR2 YYNGEE. The CDR3 covers 14 residues. CDR3 nucleotides: TGTGCCAGCAGCGTAGGGTCCATAGACAATGAGCAGTTCTTC. Residues: CASSVGSIDNEQFF.

This clone has only one observation. The chain carries TRBV19 and TRBJ2-7; weak D call: TRBD2 (6 bases). Germline-derived CDR1 and CDR2 are LNHDA and SQIVND (reference sequence). The CDR3 runs to 15 residues. Trimming left V 1 base short and J 5 bases short, with 15 bases between. CDR3 sequence: CASSIAQTSIHEQYF. In DNA, the CDR3 is TGTGCCAGTAGTATAGCCCAAACTAGCATCCACGAGCAGTACTTC.

The DNA of the CDR3 is TGTGCCAGCAGGCCGGGCCGCAGCTCTGGAAACACCATATATTTT. Protein: CASRPGRSSGNTIYF. The chain is built from TRBV28 and TRBJ1-3, with D uncertain. The CDR3 is 15 amino acids. Looked up from germline, CDR1 is MDHEN and CDR2 is SYDVKM. The V and J ends lost 6 bases and 0 bases respectively, with 12 bases between them.

The chain uses TRBV2 and TRBJ1-1, with TRBD1 matching over 7 bases. Germline V CDR1 and CDR2: SNHLY, FYNNEI. The CDR3 consists of 14 residues. V shed 5 bases, J shed 4 bases, and the junction held 7 bases outside the gene matches. For the CDR3, the DNA is TGTGCCAGCAGTAAGACTCCAGGGGGCACTGAAGCTTTCTTT. The encoded protein is CASSKTPGGTEAFF.

This clone occurred once. The chain couples TRBV15 to TRBJ2-1; D not certain. The germline gives CDR1 LNHNV, CDR2 YYDKDF (reference sequence). The V gene lost 1 base and the J gene lost 6 bases, with 13 bases spanning the gap. The CDR3 consists of 15 residues. The CDR3 DNA follows: TGTGCCACCAGCAGAGGTCCACTATACATCAATGAGCAGTTCTTC. Protein product: CATSRGPLYINEQFF.

The chain uses TRBV20-1 and TRBJ1-6, with a possible D match to TRBD1 (5 bases). Trimming pared 3 bases from V and 7 bases from J, leaving 22 bases between. Germline V CDR1 and CDR2: DFQATT, SNEGSKA (reference sequence). The CDR3 has 17 residues. The CDR3 DNA is TGCAGTGCTAGTGGAATTTCCCGAACAGGTTACAATTCACCCCTCCACTTT. Residues: CSASGISRTGYNSPLHF.

This chain uses TRBV5-4 with TRBJ1-6, with 9 bases that match TRBD1. With V trimmed by 4 bases and J by 4 bases, 6 bases remained unmatched. This CDR3 has 16 residues. Germline V gene sequence: CDR1 SGHNT, CDR2 YYREEE (reference sequence). The CDR3 reads CASSPGQGIYNSPLHF. Written as DNA, the CDR3 is TGTGCCAGCAGCCCGGGACAGGGCATATATAATTCACCCCTCCACTTT. The full variable domain, in which reference TRBV5-4 and TRBJ1-6 provide the parts outside the CDR3, is ETGVTQSPTHLIKTRGQQVTLRCSSQSGHNTVSWYQQALGQGPQFIFQYYREEENGRGNFPPRFSGLQFPNYSSELNVNALELDDSALYLCASSPGQGIYNSPLHFGNGTRLTVT.

The J gene is TRBJ2-3, the V gene TRBV19; TRBD1 agrees at 9 bases. CDR1 and CDR2 from the germline V gene are LNHDA and SQIVND (reference sequence). The CDR3 runs to 16 residues. Unmatched junction bases numbered 9, after V lost 3 bases and J lost 5 bases. The CDR3 region is CASSITTGGAGDTQYF. CDR3 nucleotides: TGTGCCAGTAGTATCACTACAGGGGGCGCGGGAGATACGCAGTATTTT.